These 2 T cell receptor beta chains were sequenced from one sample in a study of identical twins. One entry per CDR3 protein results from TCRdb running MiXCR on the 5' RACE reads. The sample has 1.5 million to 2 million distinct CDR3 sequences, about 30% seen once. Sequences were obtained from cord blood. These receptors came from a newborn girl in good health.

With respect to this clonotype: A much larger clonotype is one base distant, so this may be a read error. The CDR3 here is CASSFSQALNIQFF. In DNA, the CDR3 is TGTGCCAGCAGTTTTTCCCAGGCCCTAAACATTCAGTTCTTC. The chain recombines TRBV12-3 or TRBV12-4 with TRBJ2-1; D remains ambiguous. Trimming pared 3 bases from V and 13 bases from J, leaving 19 bases between. The length of the CDR3 is 14 residues.

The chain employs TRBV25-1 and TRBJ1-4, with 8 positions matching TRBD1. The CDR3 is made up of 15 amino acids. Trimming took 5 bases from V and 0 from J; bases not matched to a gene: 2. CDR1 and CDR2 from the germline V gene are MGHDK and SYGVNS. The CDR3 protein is CASSWTGTTNEKLFF. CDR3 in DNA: TGTGCCAGCAGTTGGACAGGGACAACTAATGAAAAACTGTTTTTT.